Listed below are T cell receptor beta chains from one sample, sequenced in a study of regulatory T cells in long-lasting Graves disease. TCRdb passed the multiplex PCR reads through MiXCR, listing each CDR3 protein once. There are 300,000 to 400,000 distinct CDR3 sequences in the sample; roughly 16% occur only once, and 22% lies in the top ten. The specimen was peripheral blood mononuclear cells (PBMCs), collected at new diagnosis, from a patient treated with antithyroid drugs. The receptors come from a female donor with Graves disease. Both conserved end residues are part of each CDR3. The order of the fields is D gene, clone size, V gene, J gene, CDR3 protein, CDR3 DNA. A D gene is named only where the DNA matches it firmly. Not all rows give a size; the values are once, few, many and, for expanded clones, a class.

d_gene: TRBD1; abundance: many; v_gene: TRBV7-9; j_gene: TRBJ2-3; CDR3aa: CASSPDRVADTQYF; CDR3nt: TGTGCCAGCAGCCCAGACAGGGTGGCAGATACGCAGTATTTT
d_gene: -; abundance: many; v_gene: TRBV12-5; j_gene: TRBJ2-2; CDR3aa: CASGLAPELFF; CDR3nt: TGTGCTAGTGGTTTGGCCCCAGAGCTGTTTTTT
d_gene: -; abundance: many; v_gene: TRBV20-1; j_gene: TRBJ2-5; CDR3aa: CSARGQFEETQYF; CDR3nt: TGCAGTGCTAGAGGACAGTTCGAAGAGACCCAGTACTTC
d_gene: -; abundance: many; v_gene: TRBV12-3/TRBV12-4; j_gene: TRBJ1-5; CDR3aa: CASSPDRLNQPQHF; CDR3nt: TGTGCCAGCAGCCCGGACCGCCTGAATCAGCCCCAGCATTTT
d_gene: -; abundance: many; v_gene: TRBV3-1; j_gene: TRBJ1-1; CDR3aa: CASSQTTLGTEAFF; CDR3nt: TGTGCCAGCAGCCAAACTACTCTCGGCACTGAAGCTTTCTTT
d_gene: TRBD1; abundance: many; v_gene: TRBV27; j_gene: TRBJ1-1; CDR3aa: CASSIQGATEAFF; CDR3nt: TGTGCCAGCAGCATACAGGGGGCCACTGAAGCTTTCTTT
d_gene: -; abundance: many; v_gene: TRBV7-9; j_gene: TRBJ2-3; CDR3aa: CASSPRQDTDTQYF; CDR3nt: TGTGCCAGCAGCCCAAGACAGGACACAGATACGCAGTATTTT
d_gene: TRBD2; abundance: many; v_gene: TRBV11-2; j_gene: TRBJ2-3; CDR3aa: CASSSSGGKDTQYF; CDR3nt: TGTGCCAGCAGCTCTAGCGGGGGTAAAGATACGCAGTATTTT
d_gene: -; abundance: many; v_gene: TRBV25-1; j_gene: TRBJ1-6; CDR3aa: CASSEYDRINSPLHF; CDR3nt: TGTGCCAGCAGTGAATATGACAGGATTAATTCACCCCTCCACTTT
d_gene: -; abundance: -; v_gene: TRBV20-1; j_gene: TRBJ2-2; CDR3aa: CSAYRDTNTGELFF; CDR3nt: TGCAGTGCTTACCGGGATACGAACACCGGGGAGCTGTTTTTT
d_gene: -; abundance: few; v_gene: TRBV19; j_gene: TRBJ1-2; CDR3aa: CASSIALESGVITYGYTF; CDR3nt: TGTGCCAGTAGTATAGCCTTGGAGTCGGGGGTCATCACCTATGGCTACACCTTC
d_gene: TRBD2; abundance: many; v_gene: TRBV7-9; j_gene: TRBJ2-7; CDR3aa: CASSISGGNNLEYF; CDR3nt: TGTGCCAGCAGCATTAGCGGGGGAAACAACCTGGAGTACTTC
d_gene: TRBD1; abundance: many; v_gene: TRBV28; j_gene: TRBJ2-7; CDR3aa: CASSLIGTVHEQYF; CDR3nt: TGTGCCAGCAGTTTAATCGGGACAGTGCACGAGCAGTACTTC
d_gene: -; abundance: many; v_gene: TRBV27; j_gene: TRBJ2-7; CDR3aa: CASSFAHSLGAEQYF; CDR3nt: TGTGCCAGCAGTTTCGCGCATTCGCTTGGGGCCGAGCAGTACTTC
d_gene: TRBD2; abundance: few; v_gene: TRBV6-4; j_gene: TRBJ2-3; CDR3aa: CAGGVFGDTQYF; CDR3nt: TGTGCTGGGGGGGTGTTTGGAGATACGCAGTATTTT
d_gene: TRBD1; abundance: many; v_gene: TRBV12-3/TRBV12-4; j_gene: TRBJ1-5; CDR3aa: CASSANRGGQPQHF; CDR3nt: TGTGCCAGCAGTGCAAACAGGGGAGGGCAGCCCCAGCATTTT
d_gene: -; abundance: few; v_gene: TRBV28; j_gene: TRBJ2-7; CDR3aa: CASRVDDEQYF; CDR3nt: TGTGCCAGCAGGGTCGACGACGAGCAGTACTTC
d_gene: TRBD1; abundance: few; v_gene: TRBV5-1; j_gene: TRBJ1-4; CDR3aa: CASSSGQGAREKLFF; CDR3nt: TGCGCCAGCAGCTCCGGACAGGGGGCAAGAGAAAAACTGTTTTTT
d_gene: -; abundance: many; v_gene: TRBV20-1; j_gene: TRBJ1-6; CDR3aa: CSASPATVIGSPLHF; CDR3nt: TGCAGTGCTAGCCCCGCGACAGTAATAGGCTCACCCCTCCACTTT
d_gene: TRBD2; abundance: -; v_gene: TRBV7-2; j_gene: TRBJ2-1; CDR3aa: CASSLVLAGGLKDEQFF; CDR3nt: TGTGCCAGCAGCTTAGTCTTAGCGGGAGGGCTAAAGGATGAGCAGTTCTTC
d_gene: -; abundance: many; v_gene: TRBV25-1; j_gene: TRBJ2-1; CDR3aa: CASSALKGGPSQFF; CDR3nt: TGTGCCAGCAGTGCCTTAAAGGGGGGACCATCGCAGTTCTTC
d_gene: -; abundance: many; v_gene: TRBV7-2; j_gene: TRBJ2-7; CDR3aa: CASSPSPASMYGQYF; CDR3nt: TGTGCCAGCAGCCCCTCCCCGGCTAGCATGTACGGGCAGTACTTC
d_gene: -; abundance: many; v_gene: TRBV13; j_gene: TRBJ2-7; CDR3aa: CASSSQGRYEQYF; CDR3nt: TGTGCCAGCAGCTCCCAAGGTCGCTACGAGCAGTACTTC
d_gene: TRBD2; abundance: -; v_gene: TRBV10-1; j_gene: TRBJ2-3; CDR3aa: CASSPGLAARTQYF; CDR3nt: TGCGCCAGCAGTCCCGGACTAGCGGCGCGTACGCAGTATTTT
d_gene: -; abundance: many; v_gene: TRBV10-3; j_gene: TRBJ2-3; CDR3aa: CAIRELTSADTQYF; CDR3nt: TGTGCCATCAGAGAATTGACTAGTGCAGATACGCAGTATTTT
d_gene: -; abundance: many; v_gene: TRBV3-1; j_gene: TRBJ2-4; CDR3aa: CASSQERRTIAKNIQYF; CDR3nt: TGTGCCAGCAGCCAAGAAAGGCGGACTATAGCCAAAAACATTCAGTACTTC
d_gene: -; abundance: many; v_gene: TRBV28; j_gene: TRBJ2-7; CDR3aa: CASSFYNYEQYF; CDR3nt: TGTGCCAGCAGTTTTTATAACTACGAGCAGTACTTC
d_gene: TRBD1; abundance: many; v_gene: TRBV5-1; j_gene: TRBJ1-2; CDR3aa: CASSSDRGSYGYTF; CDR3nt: TGTGCCAGCAGCTCCGACAGGGGGAGCTATGGCTACACCTTC
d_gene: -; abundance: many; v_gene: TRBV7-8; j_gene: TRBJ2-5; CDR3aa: CASSPLGIQETQYF; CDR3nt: TGTGCCAGCAGCCCCCTCGGCATTCAAGAGACCCAGTACTTC
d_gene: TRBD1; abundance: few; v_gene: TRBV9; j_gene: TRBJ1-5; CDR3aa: CASSVTGDQPQHF; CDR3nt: TGTGCCAGCAGCGTCACAGGGGATCAGCCCCAGCATTTT
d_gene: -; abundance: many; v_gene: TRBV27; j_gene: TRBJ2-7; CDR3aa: CASGGLGDYEQYF; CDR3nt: TGTGCCAGCGGGGGACTGGGAGACTACGAGCAGTACTTC
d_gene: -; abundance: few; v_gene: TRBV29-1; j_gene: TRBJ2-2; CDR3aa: CSVATENTGELFF; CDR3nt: TGCAGCGTTGCAACTGAGAACACCGGGGAGCTGTTTTTT
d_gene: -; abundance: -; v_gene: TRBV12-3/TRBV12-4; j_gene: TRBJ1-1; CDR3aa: CASSFSSTEAFF; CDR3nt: TGTGCCAGCAGTTTCAGTTCCACTGAAGCTTTCTTT
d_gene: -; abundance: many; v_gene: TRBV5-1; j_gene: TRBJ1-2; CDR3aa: CASNPGPEGDYGYTF; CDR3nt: TGCGCCAGCAACCCTGGCCCGGAGGGGGACTATGGCTACACCTTC
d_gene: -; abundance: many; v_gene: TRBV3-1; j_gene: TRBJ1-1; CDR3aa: CASSQARDTEAFF; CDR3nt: TGTGCCAGCAGCCAAGCCAGGGACACTGAAGCTTTCTTT
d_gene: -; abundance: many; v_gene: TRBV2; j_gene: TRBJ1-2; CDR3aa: CASSPSRPYGYTF; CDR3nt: TGTGCCAGCAGTCCCAGCCGCCCCTATGGCTACACCTTC
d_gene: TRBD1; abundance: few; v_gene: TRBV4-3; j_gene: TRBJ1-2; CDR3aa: CASSPDGTANYGYTF; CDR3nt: TGCGCCAGCAGCCCGGATGGGACAGCTAACTATGGCTACACCTTC